The 9 T cell receptor beta chains below were found in one sample sequenced in a study of shared clonotypes between healthy human individuals. Sequenced by immunoSEQ multiplex PCR; TCRdb stores in-frame clones only, minus some. The data show around 1 million clones, 70% to 85% seen once. Sequencing was performed on memory CD4+ T cells sorted from blood. As to subset: CD45RA-negative fraction. These TCRs come from a man aged 18 to 29 in good health.

The chain employs TRBV5-4 and TRBJ1-2; no clear D. The ends were cut back, 0 bases at V and 1 base at J, with 13 bases in the middle. Germline V gene sequence: CDR1 SGHNT, CDR2 YYREEE (reference sequence). The CDR3 runs to 16 residues. The CDR3, as DNA: TGTGCCAGCAGCTTGGAGGCAGGTTTTAATAACTATGGCTACACCTTC. This encodes CASSLEAGFNNYGYTF.

Comment on this clone: This clone may be a read error of a much larger clone one base away. The rearrangement links TRBV4-1 to TRBJ1-1; D gene uncertain. The CDR3 totals 13 residues. Germline V gene data show CDR1 as MGHRA and CDR2 as YSYEKL. The germline V and J ends were trimmed by 6 bases and 2 bases, with 10 bases remaining between them. CDR3 coding DNA: TGCGCCAGCAGTTTGAGGGATAACACTGAAGCTTTCTTT. It translates to CASSLRDNTEAFF.

The chain joins TRBV10-3 to TRBJ1-6; maybe TRBD1 (5 bases). The V end was cut by 6 bases, the J end by 7 bases, with 10 bases between. Germline CDR1 reads ENHRY; CDR2 reads SYGVKD. CDR3 length: 13 residues. The CDR3 DNA reads TGTGCCATCAGCTCTGACAGAAATTCACCCCTCCACTTT. It translates to CAISSDRNSPLHF.

The chain couples TRBV9 to TRBJ1-2, with D unresolved. In germline, CDR1 is SGDLS, CDR2 YYNGEE. Deletions cut 0 bases from V and 1 base from J, with 10 bases between. The CDR3 is made up of 15 amino acids. For the CDR3, the DNA is TGTGCCAGCAGCGTAGATTTAGGCAATAACTATGGCTACACCTTC. This codes for CASSVDLGNNYGYTF.

The chain links TRBV5-4 to TRBJ1-5; maybe TRBD1 (5 bases). V shed 0 bases and J shed 4 bases, with 11 bases lying between them. The CDR3 contains 15 residues. From germline, CDR1 is SGHNT and CDR2 YYREEE (reference sequence). The CDR3 DNA reads as TGTGCCAGCAGCTTGGACCCCGGGGGTAATCAGCCCCAGCATTTT. Protein: CASSLDPGGNQPQHF.

This clone has at least ten counts. The chain couples TRBV7-9 to TRBJ2-7; tentative D call: TRBD2 (7 bases). The V gene lost 5 bases and the J gene lost 7 bases, with 21 bases spanning the gap. This CDR3 comprises 15 residues. Germline assignment: CDR1 SEHNR and CDR2 FQNEAQ (reference sequence). The CDR3 nucleotides are TGTGCCAGCAGCCCTAATGGCGGGGGCACGGGGGAGCAGTACTTC. Translated, it gives CASSPNGGGTGEQYF.

In this sample, this clone turned up once. This chain joins TRBV18 and TRBJ2-5; TRBD2 agrees at 12 bases. Germline assignment: CDR1 KGHSH and CDR2 LQKENI. The trim removed 0 bases at V and 1 base at J, leaving 6 bases unmatched. The CDR3 length is 18 residues. The CDR3 bases are TGTGCCAGCTCACCACCCTTTCTAGCGGGAGGGTCCCAAGAGACCCAGTACTTC. This gives the protein CASSPPFLAGGSQETQYF.

The chain is built from TRBV5-5 and TRBJ1-1; no reliable D call. V shed 0 bases and J shed 1 base, with 13 bases lying between them. The length of the CDR3 is 16 residues. Germline-derived CDR1 and CDR2 are SGHKS and YYEKEE (reference sequence). The CDR3 coding sequence is TGTGCCAGCAGCTTGGGGGCTTTGGTTTCGAACACTGAAGCTTTCTTT. It encodes CASSLGALVSNTEAFF. The whole variable domain, filled in from reference TRBV5-5 and TRBJ1-1, reads DAGVTQSPTHLIKTRGQQVTLRCSPISGHKSVSWYQQVLGQGPQFIFQYYEKEERGRGNFPDRFSARQFPNYSSELNVNALLLGDSALYLCASSLGALVSNTEAFFGQGTRLTVV.

This chain uses TRBV19 with TRBJ2-5; TRBD1 is a possible D gene (6 bases). Trimming took off 1 base at V and 5 bases at J, with 14 bases between the two ends. CDR3 size: 15 residues. Germline V gene lookup returns CDR1 LNHDA and CDR2 SQIVND (reference sequence). This CDR3 reads CASSIGAGEFETQYF. The CDR3 DNA reads TGTGCCAGTAGTATAGGAGCAGGGGAATTTGAGACCCAGTACTTC. Full variable domain (remainder filled in from reference TRBV19 and TRBJ2-5): DGGITQSPKYLFRKEGQNVTLSCEQNLNHDAMYWYRQDPGQGLRLIYYSQIVNDFQKGDIAEGYSVSREKKESFPLTVTSAQKNPTAFYLCASSIGAGEFETQYFGPGTRLLVL.